This T cell receptor (beta chain) originates from a study of CD8+CD57+ T cells in acquired aplastic anemia. The use of genomic DNA as template underpinned the TCR beta VDJ and CDR3 profiling. MiXCR, applied by TCRdb to the reads, yields one record per CDR3 protein. The sample has approximately 80,000 distinct CDR3 sequences; 70% are singletons. The trim removed 10 bases at V and 6 bases at J, leaving 5 bases unmatched. This CDR3 is built from 12 residues. Germline lookup yields CDR1 SNHLY and CDR2 FYNNEI. On this clonotype itself: The antigen is not known.

Study-wide results and limits: Comparison of patients with controls identified about 30 shared CD8+ CDR3 sequences. CD8+ Simpson's diversity did not differ significantly between patients and controls.

Patients chosen for sequencing had shown CD8+CD57+ cell expansion by flow cytometry. Severe acquired aplastic anemia affected all patients. This TCR was recovered from a human donor with aplastic anemia. The V call is TRBV2, the J call TRBJ1-2; 10 bases match TRBD1. Input material: sorted CD4+, CD8+, or CD8+CD57+ T cells (not recorded which) from PBMCs. The CDR3 DNA follows: TGTGCCACCAAGACAGGGGGCAATGGCTACACCTTC. Its translation: CATKTGGNGYTF.